The TCR beta chain under discussion was sequenced for a study of T cells expressing NK-cell markers. Findings and limits, study-wide: The CD3+CD56-NKG2C+ fraction of four donors was likewise dominated by these clonotypes.

Concerning this clonotype: Antigen unknown.

From the 5' RACE reads, TCRdb lists one entry per CDR3 protein and no DNA. This sample's table has roughly 450,000 distinct CDR3 sequences. The CDR3 totals 16 residues. The source is a woman aged 50 to 60 in good health. The sample comprised blood T cells: a sorted CD56 or NKG2C T cell subset, CD4+ or CD8+ T cells, or bulk PBMC T cells (not recorded which). The gene calls are TRBV12-3 or TRBV12-4 and TRBJ2-1. CDR3 in amino acids: CASSLPGIGSYNEQFF.